This passage covers 20 T cell receptor beta chains from one sample sequenced in a study of response to subunit inactivated influenza vaccine. TCRdb passed the RT-PCR reads through MiXCR, listing each CDR3 protein once. Among almost 600,000 distinct CDR3 sequences listed, 14% were seen once. The sequences come from PBMCs from blood, collected approximately 13 days after vaccination. Receptor source: a man aged 45 to 65 who received an inactivated influenza vaccine.

This clonotype has more than one count but fewer than ten. CDR3 sequence (DNA): TGTGCCAGCAGCTTAGATTTGGCAGATTACAATGAGCAGTTCTTC. This codes for CASSLDLADYNEQFF. The chain employs TRBV11-2 and TRBJ2-1; no definite D call. This CDR3 spans 15 amino acids. Germline CDR1 and CDR2: SGHAT and FQNNGV. The ends were cut back, 0 bases at V and 4 bases at J, with 10 bases in the middle.

This chain links TRBV30 with TRBJ2-4; 10 nucleotides line up with TRBD1. The CDR3 spans 15 residues. V lost 0 bases to trimming and J lost 9 bases; unmatched junction nucleotides: 8. CDR1 is GTSNPN and CDR2 is SVGIG in the germline V gene (reference sequence). CDR3 amino acids: CAWSVTGGASGIQYF. CDR3 bases: TGTGCCTGGAGTGTGACAGGGGGCGCATCTGGCATTCAGTACTTC. Drawing the rest from reference TRBV30 and TRBJ2-4, the complete variable domain is SQTIHQWPATLVQPVGSPLSLECTVEGTSNPNLYWYRQAAGRGLQLLFYSVGIGQISSEVPQNLSASRPQDRQFILSSKKLLLSDSGFYLCAWSVTGGASGIQYFGAGTRLSVL.

The chain carries TRBV7-8 and TRBJ2-7; D is ambiguous. The germline V and J ends were trimmed by 5 bases and 3 bases, with 14 bases remaining between them. This CDR3 comprises 14 residues. Germline V CDR1 and CDR2: SGHVS, FQNEAQ. The CDR3 DNA reads TGTGCCAGCAGCCCCCTCCGGTCGGGCTACGAGCAGTACTTC. Its protein product is CASSPLRSGYEQYF.

The rearrangement links TRBV5-1 to TRBJ2-5; 8 nucleotides agree with TRBD2. The CDR3 runs to 14 residues. Germline CDR1 SGHRS, CDR2 YFSETQ. V shed 4 bases and J 1 base; nucleotides not matched to a gene: 3. CDR3 sequence (DNA): TGCGCCAGCAGCCATAGCGGGATCCAAGAGACCCAGTACTTC. Translating it yields CASSHSGIQETQYF.

This clonotype turned up a few times. This chain links TRBV5-1 with TRBJ2-2; 9 positions match TRBD2. The trim removed 1 base at V and 7 bases at J, leaving 20 bases unmatched. Germline CDR1 and CDR2: SGHRS and YFSETQ. This CDR3 is 20 amino acids long. The CDR3 sequence is CASSLWPGQSGGTPGGELFF. CDR3 DNA: TGCGCCAGCAGCTTGTGGCCCGGACAGAGCGGGGGGACTCCAGGCGGGGAGCTGTTTTTT. The full variable domain, rest sourced from reference TRBV5-1 and TRBJ2-2, is KAGVTQTPRYLIKTRGQQVTLSCSPISGHRSVSWYQQTPGQGLQFLFEYFSETQRNKGNFPGRFSGRQFSNSRSEMNVSTLELGDSALYLCASSLWPGQSGGTPGGELFFGEGSRLTVL.

This clonotype was picked up a small number of times. This chain uses TRBV7-2 with TRBJ2-7, with D uncertain. Trimming removed 5 bases from V and 2 bases from J, with 7 bases in between. CDR3 length: 12 amino acids. Germline values: CDR1 SGHTA, CDR2 FQGNSA. The CDR3 sequence is CASSPNPYEQYF. Here the CDR3 DNA reads TGTGCCAGCAGCCCCAACCCCTACGAGCAGTACTTC.

The chain is built from TRBV6-5 and TRBJ2-2; unclear D gene. Germline CDR1 and CDR2: MNHEY and SVGAGI. V shed 0 bases and J shed 1 base, with 6 bases lying between them. The CDR3 totals 15 residues. The CDR3 loop is CASSYSAENTGELFF. CDR3 sequence (DNA): TGTGCCAGCAGTTACTCGGCAGAGAACACCGGGGAGCTGTTTTTT.

The rearrangement joins TRBV3-1 to TRBJ1-5, with a possible D match to TRBD1 (5 bases). Trimming took 2 bases from V and 8 from J, leaving 10 bases between them. CDR1 LGHDT and CDR2 YNNKEL come from the germline V gene (reference sequence). This CDR3 contains 13 residues. The CDR3 nucleotides read TGTGCCAGCAGCCAATGGGGAGGGGAGCCCCAGCATTTT. Translated: CASSQWGGEPQHF.

The chain couples TRBV10-3 to TRBJ2-1; possible D gene TRBD1, 5 bases. Trimming took 6 bases from V and 4 from J, leaving 10 bases between them. The CDR3 spans 13 residues. The germline V gene encodes CDR1 ENHRY and CDR2 SYGVKD. The CDR3 DNA reads TGTGCCATCAGGCAAGACAGTTACAATGAGCAGTTCTTC. This codes for CAIRQDSYNEQFF.

This rearrangement joins TRBV20-1 to TRBJ2-3, with D possibly matching TRBD2 (7 bases). CDR1 DFQATT and CDR2 SNEGSKA come from the germline V gene (reference sequence). The CDR3 covers 15 residues. With 4 bases removed from V and 2 bases from J, the gap between germline ends came to 16 bases. CDR3 region: CSANRGGRITDTQYF. Here the CDR3 DNA reads TGCAGTGCTAATAGGGGGGGGCGTATCACAGATACGCAGTATTTT.

This chain joins TRBV6-1 and TRBJ2-2; 9 positions agree with TRBD1. CDR1 is MNHNS, CDR2 SASEGT, per germline. The V and J ends lost 8 bases and 5 bases, in that order; junction bases with no gene match: 6. CDR3 size: 14 residues. Written as DNA, the CDR3 is TGTGCCAGCGTAGGGACAGGGAGGACCGGGGAGCTGTTTTTT. It encodes CASVGTGRTGELFF.

This chain uses TRBV5-1 with TRBJ2-5; D unclear. V lost 6 bases and J 1 base, leaving 13 bases between the germline ends. The CDR3 is 14 residues long. In germline, CDR1 is SGHRS, CDR2 YFSETQ. CDR3 residues: CASIRTLAQETQYF. In DNA, the CDR3 is TGCGCCAGCATCAGGACCCTTGCCCAAGAGACCCAGTACTTC. The variable domain in full, completed from reference TRBV5-1 and TRBJ2-5, reads KAGVTQTPRYLIKTRGQQVTLSCSPISGHRSVSWYQQTPGQGLQFLFEYFSETQRNKGNFPGRFSGRQFSNSRSEMNVSTLELGDSALYLCASIRTLAQETQYFGPGTRLLVL.

The chain uses TRBV7-9 and TRBJ2-3, with a tentative D call TRBD2 (7 bases). The CDR3 sequence is 16 residues long. Germline CDR1 is SEHNR and CDR2 is FQNEAQ (reference sequence). V was cut by 5 bases and J by 1 base, with 16 bases left in between. The CDR3 nucleotides read TGTGCCAGCAGCCCCCCCCCGGGGGGCCGCACAGATACGCAGTATTTT. As protein: CASSPPPGGRTDTQYF.

The V call is TRBV7-2, the J call TRBJ1-1, with D perhaps matching TRBD1 (5 bases). Germline V lookup: CDR1 SGHTA, CDR2 FQGNSA. V was shortened by 1 base and J by 5 bases, with 11 bases between the two germline ends. CDR3 length equals 14 residues. CDR3 coding DNA: TGTGCCAGCAGCTTAGTACCAGGGTGGACTGAAGCTTTCTTT. The encoded protein is CASSLVPGWTEAFF.

This clonotype was counted only a few times. The rearrangement uses TRBV5-6 and TRBJ2-2, with TRBD2 identical over 7 bases. The CDR3 spans 15 residues. Trimming removed 2 bases from V and 3 bases from J; junction bases left unmatched: 4. Germline V gives CDR1 SGHDT, CDR2 YYEEEE. The CDR3 DNA reads as TGTGCCAGCAGCTTTGCGGGAGTCGACACCGGGGAGCTGTTTTTT. Amino acids: CASSFAGVDTGELFF.

V and J are TRBV4-3 and TRBJ2-5, with 9 positions matching TRBD1. V was clipped by 4 bases and J by 5 bases; unmatched bases: 8. The germline CDR1 and CDR2 sequences are LGHNA and YSLEER. This CDR3 is 15 amino acids long. The CDR3: CASSLQTGGAETQYF. The CDR3 DNA sequence: TGCGCCAGCAGCCTACAGACAGGGGGAGCTGAGACCCAGTACTTC.

Details on this clonotype: One junction end disagrees with the germline gene, perhaps due to a read error. The V call is TRBV6-2 or TRBV6-3, the J call TRBJ2-2; 11 bases fit TRBD2. Germline CDR1 reads MNHEY; CDR2 reads SVGEGT. The length of the CDR3 is 18 residues. This CDR3 is CVSRQTGTSGPNTGELFF. In nucleotides, the CDR3 is TGTGTCAGCCGCCAGACCGGGACTAGCGGACCTAACACCGGGGAGCTGTTTTTT.

This clonotype was detected ten times or more. The chain carries TRBV5-1 and TRBJ2-7; D is undetermined. The CDR3 length is 12 residues. The V and J ends lost 3 bases and 7 bases respectively, with 11 bases between them. Germline CDR1 is SGHRS and CDR2 is YFSETQ. The CDR3 spells CASSSSGGEQYF. CDR3 nucleotides: TGCGCCAGCAGCTCATCAGGTGGGGAGCAGTACTTC.

Only a few counts were recorded for this clonotype. The chain is built from TRBV9 and TRBJ2-5, with 9 bases lining up with TRBD2. The ends lost 0 bases at V and 2 bases at J; junction bases unmatched: 5. The CDR3 length is 16 residues. Germline CDR1 SGDLS, CDR2 YYNGEE. CDR3 in amino acids: CASSVGSSGVQETQYF. The CDR3 DNA sequence: TGTGCCAGCAGCGTAGGGTCTAGCGGGGTGCAAGAGACCCAGTACTTC.

This clonotype was detected only a few times. This rearrangement joins TRBV10-2 to TRBJ2-2; D is unclear. CDR1 and CDR2 from the germline V gene are WSHSY and SAAADI. The CDR3 length is 14 residues. Trimming left V 6 bases short and J 3 bases short, with 11 bases between. CDR3 nucleotides: TGCGCCAGCAGGGCCCGGGCCGACACCGGGGAGCTGTTTTTT. This translates into CASRARADTGELFF.